The rows below give T cell receptor beta chains drawn from one sample of a study of blood T cell repertoires in COVID-19. Data came from immunoSEQ multiplex PCR; TCRdb stores just in-frame clones and leaves some out. The sample records fewer than 200,000 clones, around 80% being singletons. The sequencing sample was made of peripheral blood. Receptor source: a human donor in a cohort sampled during active COVID-19. Each CDR3 is given with its conserved first and last residue. The order of the fields is D gene, CDR3 length, V gene, clone size, J gene, CDR3 DNA, CDR3 protein. A D gene is named only where the DNA matches it firmly. Clone size is given for some rows only: seen once, a few or many times, or a class if the clone is expanded.

>TRBD2|16|TRBV11-2|-|TRBJ2-7
TGTGCCAGCAGCTTATCTCCGGCGGGGGTTGCTTACGAGCAGTACTTC
CASSLSPAGVAYEQYF
>-|13|TRBV6-5|-|TRBJ2-5
TGTGCCAGCAGGGCTAGCTCCTGGGAGACCCAGTACTTC
CASRASSWETQYF
>-|14|TRBV30|-|TRBJ2-3
TGTGCCTGGAGTGTAAAGGGGGGCACAGATACGCAGTATTTT
CAWSVKGGTDTQYF
>TRBD2|15|TRBV9|few|TRBJ2-4
TGTGCCAGCAGCCGTGACGGGGGGGCCGGGGACATTCAGTACTTC
CASSRDGGAGDIQYF
>TRBD1|17|TRBV5-1|-|TRBJ1-3
TGCGCCAGCAGGCGACATCCCGACAGGGTCACGGGAAACACCATATATTTT
CASRRHPDRVTGNTIYF
>TRBD1|14|TRBV13|-|TRBJ1-6
TGTGCCAGCAGTATACAGGGGTATAATTCACCCCTCCACTTT
CASSIQGYNSPLHF
>TRBD2|17|TRBV5-1|once|TRBJ2-1
TGCGCCAGCAGCCTGGGACTAGCGGGGGGCCCATACAATGAGCAGTTCTTC
CASSLGLAGGPYNEQFF
>-|14|TRBV14|-|TRBJ1-3
TGTGCCAGCAGCCAGAGAACCTCTGGAAACACCATATATTTT
CASSQRTSGNTIYF
>TRBD1|14|TRBV5-8|-|TRBJ2-7
TGTGCCAGCACCAGGACAGGGGAGTCCTACGAGCAGTACTTC
CASTRTGESYEQYF
>TRBD1|14|TRBV5-1|-|TRBJ1-1
TGCGCCAGCACCCCGGGACAGCTGAACACTGAAGCTTTCTTT
CASTPGQLNTEAFF
>-|13|TRBV12-3/TRBV12-4|-|TRBJ2-7
TGTGCCGGATCCGGGTTCGGGGCCTACGAGCAGTACTTC
CAGSGFGAYEQYF
>-|15|TRBV6-1|-|TRBJ1-5
TGTGCCAGCAGTGAAGTAACAGGAGACAATCAGCCCCAGCATTTT
CASSEVTGDNQPQHF
>-|19|TRBV7-6|-|TRBJ1-1
TGTGCCAGCAGCTTAGCCAGGGGAGGGGCAGGGCTAGTGAACACTGAAGCTTTCTTT
CASSLARGGAGLVNTEAFF
>TRBD1|15|TRBV27|-|TRBJ1-4
TGTGCCAGCAGTTTTAGGGGGCTACCAAATGAAAAACTGTTTTTT
CASSFRGLPNEKLFF
>-|15|TRBV5-1|-|TRBJ1-1
TGCGCCAGCAGCTTGGCGGGGATCATGAACACTGAAGCTTTCTTT
CASSLAGIMNTEAFF
>-|14|TRBV3-1/TRBV3-2|-|TRBJ1-5
TGTGCCAGCAGCCAAGGACAGTCTAATCAGCCCCAGCATTTT
CASSQGQSNQPQHF